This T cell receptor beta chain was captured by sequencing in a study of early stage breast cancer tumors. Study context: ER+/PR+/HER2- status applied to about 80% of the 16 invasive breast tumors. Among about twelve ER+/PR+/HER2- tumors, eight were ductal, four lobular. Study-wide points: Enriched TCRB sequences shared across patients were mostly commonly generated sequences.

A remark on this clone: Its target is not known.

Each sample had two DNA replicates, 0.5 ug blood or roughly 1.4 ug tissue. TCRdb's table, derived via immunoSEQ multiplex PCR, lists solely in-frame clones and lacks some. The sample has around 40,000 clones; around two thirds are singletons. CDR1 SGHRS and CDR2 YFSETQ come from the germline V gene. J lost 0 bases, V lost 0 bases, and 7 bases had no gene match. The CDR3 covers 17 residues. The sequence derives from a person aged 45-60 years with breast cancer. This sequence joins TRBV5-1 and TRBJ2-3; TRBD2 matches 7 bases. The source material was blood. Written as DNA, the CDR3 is TGCGCCAGCAGCTTGGGGCGGCTAGCGGACAGCACAGATACGCAGTATTTT. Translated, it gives CASSLGRLADSTDTQYF.